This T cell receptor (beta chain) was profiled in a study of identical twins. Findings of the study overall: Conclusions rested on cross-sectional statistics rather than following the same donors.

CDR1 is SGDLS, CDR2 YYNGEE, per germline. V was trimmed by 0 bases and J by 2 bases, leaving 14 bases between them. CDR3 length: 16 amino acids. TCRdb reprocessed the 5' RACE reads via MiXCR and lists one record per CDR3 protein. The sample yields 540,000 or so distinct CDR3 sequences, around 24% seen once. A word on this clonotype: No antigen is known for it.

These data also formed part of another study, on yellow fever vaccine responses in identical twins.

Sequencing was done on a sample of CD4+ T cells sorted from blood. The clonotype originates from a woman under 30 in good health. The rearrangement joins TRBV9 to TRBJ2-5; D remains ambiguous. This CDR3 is CASSVGVHTPQETQYF. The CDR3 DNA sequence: TGTGCCAGCAGCGTAGGAGTCCATACCCCACAAGAGACCCAGTACTTC.